Listed here are 10 T cell receptor beta chains from one sample, sequenced in a study of blood T cell repertoires in COVID-19. Sequencing used immunoSEQ multiplex PCR; TCRdb keeps in-frame clones, though not all of them. The sample carries 60,000 to 65,000 clones, around four fifths recorded once. Source material: peripheral blood. The receptors derive from a human donor in a cohort sampled during active COVID-19.

The chain recombines TRBV6-5 with TRBJ1-4; D gene uncertain. CDR1 MNHEY and CDR2 SVGAGI come from the germline V gene. The CDR3 consists of 15 residues. Trimming removed 7 bases at V and 6 bases at J, with 18 bases between. This CDR3 is CASIPRRGRDEKLFF. The CDR3 DNA is TGTGCCAGCATCCCAAGGCGGGGAAGAGATGAAAAACTGTTTTTT.

The chain joins TRBV18 to TRBJ1-2; D unresolved. The V end was cut by 0 bases, the J end by 4 bases, with 12 bases between. The CDR3 is 15 residues long. CDR1 KGHSH and CDR2 LQKENI come from the germline V gene. As DNA, the CDR3 is TGTGCCAGCTCACCACCCGCGGGTTCCGGCTATGGCTACACCTTC. It specifies CASSPPAGSGYGYTF.

This clone has just one count. The chain is built from TRBV5-1 and TRBJ1-6, with 7 bases that match TRBD1. Germline V CDR1 and CDR2: SGHRS, YFSETQ. This CDR3 is built from 15 residues. After removal of 0 bases from V and 7 bases from J, the junction contained 4 bases not matched to a gene. For the CDR3, the DNA is TGCGCCAGCAGCTTGGACAGGGGTGGAAATTCACCCCTCCACTTT. Protein: CASSLDRGGNSPLHF.

This clone was observed a single time. The chain couples TRBV27 to TRBJ1-6; D possibly corresponds to TRBD1 (6 bases). The CDR3 is 15 amino acids. Germline CDR1 MNHEY, CDR2 SMNVEV (reference sequence). With 4 bases removed from V and 5 bases from J, the gap between germline ends came to 12 bases. The CDR3 coding sequence is TGTGCCAGCAGTTCGACAGGCGCTAATAATTCACCCCTCCACTTT. It yields the protein CASSSTGANNSPLHF.

The rearrangement links TRBV13 to TRBJ2-2, with 9 bases fitting TRBD1. Germline V CDR1 and CDR2: PRHDT, FYEKMQ (reference sequence). The CDR3 has 16 residues. V lost 5 bases to trimming and J lost 4 bases; unmatched junction nucleotides: 8. The CDR3 nucleotides are TGTGCCAGCAGCCCTAGGACAGGGGCGAGCACCGGGGAGCTGTTTTTT. It codes for CASSPRTGASTGELFF.

The J gene is TRBJ1-4, the V gene TRBV9; maybe TRBD1 (5 bases). Trimming removed 3 bases from V and 3 bases from J, with 12 bases in between. The CDR3 is made up of 15 amino acids. Germline values: CDR1 SGDLS, CDR2 YYNGEE. The CDR3 coding sequence is TGTGCCAGCAGCGAGGGAACGGGGGCTAATGAAAAACTGTTTTTT. Its protein is CASSEGTGANEKLFF. Full variable domain (remainder filled in from reference TRBV9 and TRBJ1-4): DSGVTQTPKHLITATGQRVTLRCSPRSGDLSVYWYQQSLDQGLQFLIQYYNGEERAKGNILERFSAQQFPDLHSELNLSSLELGDSALYFCASSEGTGANEKLFFGSGTQLSVL.

This chain uses TRBV28 with TRBJ2-7; 8 bases fit TRBD1. The CDR3 is 14 residues long. The trim removed 5 bases at V and 4 bases at J, leaving 7 bases unmatched. CDR1 is MDHEN and CDR2 is SYDVKM in the germline V gene. This CDR3 is CASSEAGTGYEQYF. In DNA, the CDR3 is TGTGCCAGCAGTGAAGCCGGGACAGGATACGAGCAGTACTTC.

This CDR3 is CATSPSSGGDSYNEQFF. CDR3 coding DNA: TGTGCCACCAGCCCTTCTAGCGGGGGGGACTCCTACAATGAGCAGTTCTTC. The V gene is TRBV15, the J gene TRBJ2-1, with 12 bases fitting TRBD2. The germline V gene encodes CDR1 LNHNV and CDR2 YYDKDF (reference sequence). Trimming cost V 5 bases and J 0 bases; bases outside gene matches: 5. The CDR3 consists of 17 residues.

In this sample, this clone turned up once. The rearrangement joins TRBV2 to TRBJ2-1, with D tentatively TRBD2 (5 bases). This CDR3 has 14 amino acids. Trimming left V 7 bases short and J 4 bases short, with 14 bases between. CDR1 is SNHLY and CDR2 is FYNNEI in the germline V gene. CDR3 amino acids: CASTAEGQYNEQFF. DNA for the CDR3: TGTGCCAGCACTGCCGAGGGCCAGTACAATGAGCAGTTCTTC.

V usage is TRBV3-1 (or the pseudogene TRBV3-2) and J usage is TRBJ2-3, with 12 bases fitting TRBD2. The germline V gene encodes CDR1 LGHDT and CDR2 YNNKEL (reference sequence). This CDR3 has 16 residues. Unmatched junction bases numbered 6, after V lost 3 bases and J lost 5 bases. CDR3 in DNA: TGTGCCAGCAGCCAGGGTACTAGCGGGAGGATAGATACGCAGTATTTT. It yields the protein CASSQGTSGRIDTQYF.